This T cell receptor beta chain was retrieved from a study of post-analysis software for immune sequencing data (dated by TCRdb to the mid-2010s). About the full investigation: The recorded disease courses included relapsing-remitting, secondary progressive and progressive-relapsing multiple sclerosis, and some patients had no subtype annotation. The patient repertoires were compared against fewer than twelve previously published healthy control repertoires obtained from donors aged 6 to 25 years. A subset of samples was prepared in parallel using single-end sample barcoding, then pooled and co-amplified after Illumina adapter ligation. The full study reports these points: Direct clustering with F measure showed strong co-clustering of samples prepared in the same batch, prompting a batch-effect correction. Significantly lower normalized Chao1 diversity was found in multiple sclerosis patients than in controls, suggesting substantial peripheral T-cell clonal expansion. The multiple sclerosis patient group was slightly younger than the control group. Patients showed significantly higher frequencies than controls for a few TRBV segments, among them TRBV5-6, TRBV5-1 and TRBV20-1.

With regard to this clonotype: Its antigen is unknown. The input lacks base qualities; no much larger clone sits a single base away.

The library was obtained by PCR. The sequencing machine was an Illumina HiSeq 2500. To reduce PCR and sequencing biases, unique molecular identifiers were built into the TCR beta cDNA libraries. Approximately 500,000 cDNA molecules were obtained for every 1 to 10 million input T cells, so each molecule roughly corresponded to one T cell. The patient libraries were prepared and sequenced with the same protocol used for the earlier healthy control dataset. Within a given batch, samples were prepared together, multiplexed and sequenced on the same HiSeq lane. As for how the authors treated the data: MIGEC handled the raw barcoded reads, throwing out single-read molecular identifier groups before consensus assembly and CDR3 extraction. VDJtools was used for post-analysis of the clonotype tables, and diversity was normalized by down-sampling every dataset to the size of the smallest sample. In repertoire overlap clustering, CDR3 amino acid sequences, but not nucleotide sequences, were matched to correct batch-related cross-sample contamination. TCRdb reprocessing: public reads trimmed at Q25 with fastp, clones called with MiXCR, in-frame beta chains kept. A single entry per CDR3 protein holds the most common genes and DNA from its merged rows. For this entry, the V and J calls and clone size follow TCRdb and not the study's own pipeline. This sample holds 650,000 to 850,000 distinct CDR3 sequences; approximately 50% were observed only once. The ten biggest clones cover approximately 4.2% of the sample.

To demonstrate the VDJtools post-analysis software, TCR beta repertoires were profiled from the peripheral blood of about 14 young patients with multiple sclerosis. The multiple sclerosis patients were children and adolescents ranging in age from roughly 6 to 15 years. For CDR1 and CDR2, the germline V gene lists SGHTA and FQGTGA. Trimming removed 5 bases from V and 13 bases from J, leaving 18 bases between the germline ends. The cysteine opens and the phenylalanine closes a CDR3 of 13 amino acids. The entry retains the CDR3 DNA only, 39 bases that are in frame from base 1. The source material was blood. This TCR derives from a girl under 18 with multiple sclerosis. Rearrangement joined TRBV7-3 to TRBJ2-4, with a weak D call of TRBD1 (5 bases match). The CDR3 is CASSRIQGNEQYF. In nucleotides, the sequence is TGTGCCAGCAGCAGAATTCAGGGTAATGAGCAGTACTTC.